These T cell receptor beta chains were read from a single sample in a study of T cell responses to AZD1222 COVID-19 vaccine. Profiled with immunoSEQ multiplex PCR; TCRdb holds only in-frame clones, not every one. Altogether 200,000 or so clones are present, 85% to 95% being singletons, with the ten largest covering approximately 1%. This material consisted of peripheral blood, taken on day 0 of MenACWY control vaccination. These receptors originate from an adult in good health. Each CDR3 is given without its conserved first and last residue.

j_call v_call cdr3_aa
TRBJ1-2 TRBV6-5 ASSRTGGPTYGYT
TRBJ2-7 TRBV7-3 ASSSQGASYEQY
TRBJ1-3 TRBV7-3 ASSLTGASGNTIY
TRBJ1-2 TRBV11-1 ASSPRRAGRDYGYT
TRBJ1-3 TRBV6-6 ASYSRGVSGNTIY
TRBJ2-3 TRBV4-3 ASSQNSAGADTQY
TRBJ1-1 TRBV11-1 ASSPRGVSTEAF
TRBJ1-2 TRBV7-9 ASSLGGHLNYGYT
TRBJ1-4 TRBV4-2 ASSQDLRVGEKLF
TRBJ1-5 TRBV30 AWSVRRDRGFQPQH
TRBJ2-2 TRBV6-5 ASTGSANTGELF
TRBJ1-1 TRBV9 ASRLTSGLNTEAF
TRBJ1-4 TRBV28 ASSVRGGPNEKLF
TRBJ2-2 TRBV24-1 ATSDHRGLGELF